This T cell receptor (beta chain) comes out of a study of CD8+ T cells in alopecia areata. This CDR3 is 17 amino acids long. Germline trimming cut 4 bases from V and 2 bases from J; bases unmatched to any gene: 5. In germline, CDR1 is SNHLY, CDR2 FYNNEI. This clone was seen a handful of times. TCR sequencing used cDNA made by reverse transcription of extracted RNA. Data came from immunoSEQ multiplex PCR; TCRdb stores just in-frame clones and leaves some out. The sample has about 200,000 clones; about 56% are singletons. Sequenced: CD8+ T cells sorted from blood. The chain uses TRBV2 and TRBJ2-6, with TRBD1 matching over 10 bases. This clonotype originated in a human donor in good health. In DNA, the CDR3 is TGTGCCAGCAGTGGTCCCGGGACAGGGGCTGGGGCCAACGTCCTGACTTTC. As protein: CASSGPGTGAGANVLTF.